The clone carrying this T cell receptor beta chain has a single count. This CDR3 contains 13 residues. Trimming shortened V by 5 bases and J by 8 bases, and 15 bases separated the two germline ends. Assay used: immunoSEQ multiplex PCR; TCRdb lists only in-frame clones, some missing. The table includes about 220,000 clones, 84% detected once. This sample stems from a study of blood T cell repertoires in COVID-19. The sequence came from a middle-aged man who had recovered from COVID-19. The sample comprised peripheral blood. This sequence joins TRBV12-3 or TRBV12-4 and TRBJ1-2; unclear D gene. CDR3 nucleotide sequence: TGTGCCAGCAGTATTGACACGCTAAGGGGCTACACCTTC. This gives the protein CASSIDTLRGYTF.